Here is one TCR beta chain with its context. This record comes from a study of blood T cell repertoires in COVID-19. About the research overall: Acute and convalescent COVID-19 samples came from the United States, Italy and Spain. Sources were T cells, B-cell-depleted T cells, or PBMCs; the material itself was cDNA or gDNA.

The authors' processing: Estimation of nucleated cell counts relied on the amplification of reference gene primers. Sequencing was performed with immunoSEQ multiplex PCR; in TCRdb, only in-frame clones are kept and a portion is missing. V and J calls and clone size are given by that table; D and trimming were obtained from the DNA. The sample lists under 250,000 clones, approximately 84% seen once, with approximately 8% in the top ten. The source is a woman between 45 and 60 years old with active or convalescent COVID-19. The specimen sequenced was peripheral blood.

The CDR3 bases are TGTGCCAGCAGTTTGGAGGGGTGGTATGGCTACACCTTC. Translation gives CASSLEGWYGYTF. The gene calls are TRBV12-3 or TRBV12-4 and TRBJ1-2; weak D call: TRBD1 (5 bases). V was cut by 3 bases and J by 5 bases, with 10 bases left in between. This CDR3 region has 13 residues.